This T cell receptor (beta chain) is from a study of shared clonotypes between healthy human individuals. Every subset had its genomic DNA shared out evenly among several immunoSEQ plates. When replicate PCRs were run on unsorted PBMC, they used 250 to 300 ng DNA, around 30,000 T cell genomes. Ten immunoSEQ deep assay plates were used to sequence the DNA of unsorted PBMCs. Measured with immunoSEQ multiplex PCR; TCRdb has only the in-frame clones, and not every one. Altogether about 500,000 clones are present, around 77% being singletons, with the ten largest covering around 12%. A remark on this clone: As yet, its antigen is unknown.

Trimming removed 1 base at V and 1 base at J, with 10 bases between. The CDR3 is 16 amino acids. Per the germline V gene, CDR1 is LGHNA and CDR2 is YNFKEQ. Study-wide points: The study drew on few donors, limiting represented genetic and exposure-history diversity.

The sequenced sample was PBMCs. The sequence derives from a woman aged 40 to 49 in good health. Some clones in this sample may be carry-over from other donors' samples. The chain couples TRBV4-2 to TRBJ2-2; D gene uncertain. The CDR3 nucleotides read TGTGCCAGCAGCCAAGCACGCGACGTGAACACCGGGGAGCTGTTTTTT. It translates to CASSQARDVNTGELFF.